This record looks at one TCR beta chain sequence and its context. This sample stems from a study of blood T cell repertoires in COVID-19. Per the authors' pipeline: Nucleated cell counts were estimated from reference gene primer amplification. Profiling relied on immunoSEQ multiplex PCR, and the TCRdb table lists in-frame clones only, not all of them. V, J and clone size reflect that table, while D and trimming were determined from the DNA. The data contain some 260,000 clones, approximately 90% of them seen just once; the ten biggest clones take up 1.5% to 2%. CDR3 size: 11 residues. The V gene's germline CDR1 is SGHNT and CDR2 YYREEE (reference sequence). V was pared by 3 bases and J by 5 bases, with 5 bases between. In terms of age and location, participants ranged from about 18 to 95 years and lived in about 25 US areas. Clinical history as reported by participants underpinned cohort assignment.

The chain combines TRBV5-4 with TRBJ2-5; no firm D call. Sequenced input: PBMCs or T cells enriched from blood (not recorded which). This clonotype was sampled from a woman under 30 who had recovered from COVID-19. As DNA, the CDR3 is TGTGCCAGCAGCTCCAGGGAGACCCAGTACTTC. Residues: CASSSRETQYF.